The 23 T cell receptor beta chains below all came from one sample that was sequenced in a study of CD8 T cells in Susac syndrome. Reverse transcription of about 0.45 to 1 ug RNA was carried out with random hexamers. TCRdb processed the immunoSEQ multiplex PCR reads anew with MiXCR; each CDR3 protein has one entry. In the table there are about 130,000 distinct CDR3 sequences, around 96% of which are singletons. The sequenced sample consisted of CD4+ T cells from PBMCs. The receptors were sampled from a human donor in good health.

This sequence joins TRBV20-1 and TRBJ1-2; D is perhaps TRBD1 (6 bases). Germline V gene data show CDR1 as DFQATT and CDR2 as SNEGSKA (reference sequence). CDR3 length equals 17 residues. V lost 2 bases to trimming and J lost 0 bases, with 19 bases between them. CDR3 nucleotides: TGCAGTGCTAGACCTAGGGGGGCGCAGCTTTCTAACTATGGCTACACCTTC. It encodes CSARPRGAQLSNYGYTF.

The V and J genes are TRBV2 and TRBJ2-7; D is unresolved. The CDR3 spans 11 residues. With 7 bases removed from V and 2 bases from J, the gap between germline ends came to 6 bases. Germline-derived CDR1 and CDR2 are SNHLY and FYNNEI. This chain's CDR3 is CASTVTYEQYF. CDR3 DNA sequence: TGTGCCAGCACTGTTACCTACGAGCAGTACTTC.

The chain joins TRBV7-2 to TRBJ2-7; 11 bases are shared with TRBD2. With V trimmed by 5 bases and J by 4 bases, 4 bases remained unmatched. Germline lookup yields CDR1 SGHTA and CDR2 FQGNSA. The CDR3 sequence is 14 residues long. CDR3 sequence: CASSLSGRGYEQYF. CDR3 DNA sequence: TGTGCCAGCAGCCTTAGCGGGAGGGGTTACGAGCAGTACTTC.

The rearrangement uses TRBV20-1 and TRBJ2-3; D possibly corresponds to TRBD1 (6 bases). The CDR3 totals 15 residues. The germline gives CDR1 DFQATT, CDR2 SNEGSKA (reference sequence). V lost 5 bases to trimming and J lost 0 bases, with 15 bases between them. This CDR3 is CSAPGHLISTDTQYF. The CDR3 region has the DNA TGCAGTGCTCCGGGACACCTAATAAGCACAGATACGCAGTATTTT.

The CDR3 loop is CASSEAGGGGTIYGYTF. DNA of the CDR3: TGTGCCAGCAGTGAAGCGGGGGGTGGGGGCACCATCTACGGCTACACCTTC. The chain joins TRBV2 to TRBJ1-2, with D possibly being TRBD1 (6 bases). V lost 0 bases and J lost 8, with 22 bases in between. The CDR3 runs 17 residues. Per germline, CDR1 SNHLY and CDR2 FYNNEI.

This sequence joins TRBV19 and TRBJ2-1; 7 positions match TRBD2. The junction had 5 bases not matched to a gene; V was cut back by 8 bases and J by 4 bases. CDR1 and CDR2 from the germline V gene are LNHDA and SQIVND (reference sequence). There are 13 residues in the CDR3. CDR3 sequence (DNA): TGTGCCAGTCGGGGGAGGGGATACAATGAGCAGTTCTTC. Translation: CASRGRGYNEQFF.

The CDR3 DNA reads TGTGCCAGCTCACCACGGTCAGGGCGGGTTCAGCCCCAGCATTTT. Protein sequence: CASSPRSGRVQPQHF. The chain recombines TRBV18 with TRBJ1-5, with TRBD1 as a possible D gene (5 bases). The CDR3 consists of 15 residues. Germline CDR1 reads KGHSH; CDR2 reads LQKENI. V shed 1 base and J shed 6 bases, with 13 bases lying between them.

The chain carries TRBV3-1 and TRBJ1-5, with D uncertain. Between the trimmed V and J ends, which lost 4 bases and 3 bases, there was a span of 7 bases. The germline CDR1 and CDR2 sequences are LGHDT and YNNKEL (reference sequence). This CDR3 comprises 13 residues. CDR3 amino acids: CASSPGLNQPQHF. The CDR3 coding sequence is TGTGCCAGCAGCCCTGGGCTCAATCAGCCCCAGCATTTT.

CDR3 sequence reads: CSARKGDSISYEQYF. The CDR3, as DNA: TGCAGTGCTAGAAAGGGGGACAGCATAAGCTACGAGCAGTACTTC. The chain has TRBV20-1 and TRBJ2-7; 7 bases agree with TRBD1. CDR1 is DFQATT and CDR2 is SNEGSKA in the germline V gene (reference sequence). Trimming at V came to 2 bases and at J to 3 bases, leaving 10 bases not matched to a gene. CDR3 length: 15 amino acids.

The chain joins TRBV15 to TRBJ2-1; 11 bases fit TRBD2. CDR3 length: 15 residues. V lost 0 bases and J lost 14; bases outside the gene matches: 9. Germline lookup yields CDR1 LNHNV and CDR2 YYDKDF (reference sequence). CDR3 sequence (DNA): TGTGCCACCAGCAGAGATCAACTAGCGGGAGTAACGAAGTTCTTC. Its translation is CATSRDQLAGVTKFF.

This clonotype came up a few times. The CDR3, as DNA: TGTGCCAGCAAGCGTCCGGGGGCCTACGAGCAGTACTTC. Its translation: CASKRPGAYEQYF. The V and J genes are TRBV6-2 or TRBV6-3 and TRBJ2-7; TRBD2 might be the D (6 bases). Trimming removed 7 bases from V and 2 bases from J, with 12 bases in between. There are 13 residues in the CDR3. Looked up from germline, CDR1 is MNHEY and CDR2 is SVGEGT.

This sequence joins TRBV7-9 and TRBJ2-7; maybe TRBD1 (6 bases). Trimming removed 4 bases from V and 3 bases from J, with 13 bases in between. The CDR3 is 14 amino acids. In germline, CDR1 is SEHNR, CDR2 FQNEAQ (reference sequence). This chain's CDR3 is CASSSLGQSYEQYF. The CDR3 DNA is TGTGCCAGCAGCTCCCTGGGACAAAGCTACGAGCAGTACTTC.

The sample holds one count of this clonotype. This chain links TRBV6-2 or TRBV6-3 with TRBJ2-3, with 11 bases identical to TRBD1. This CDR3 has 16 residues. The V gene's germline CDR1 is MNHEY and CDR2 SVGEGT. Trimming cost V 2 bases and J 5 bases; bases outside gene matches: 6. This CDR3 is CASSYRGQGAKDTQYF. CDR3 DNA sequence: TGTGCCAGCAGTTACCGCGGACAGGGGGCGAAAGATACGCAGTATTTT.

Remarks on this clonotype: One end of the junction is discordant with germline, which a read error may explain. CDR3: CASSLGTSGTVLDTQYF. The CDR3 region has the DNA TGTGCTAGCAGCTTAGGGACTAGCGGGACGGTTCTGGATACGCAGTATTTT. The rearrangement links TRBV7-7 to TRBJ2-3; 13 nucleotides agree with TRBD2. Germline V gene sequence: CDR1 SSHAT, CDR2 FNYEAQ (reference sequence). The CDR3 runs to 17 residues.

The rearrangement links TRBV7-9 to TRBJ2-1; D is unclear. The CDR3 contains 17 residues. Germline CDR1 is SEHNR and CDR2 is FQNEAQ (reference sequence). Trimming removed 0 bases at V and 0 bases at J, with 12 bases between. CDR3 nucleotide sequence: TGTGCCAGCAGCTTAGCAAAGGAACAGTCCTCCTACAATGAGCAGTTCTTC. Protein: CASSLAKEQSSYNEQFF.

The genes are TRBV19 and TRBJ2-2; TRBD2 matches 15 bases. The junction had 7 bases not matched to a gene; V was cut back by 5 bases and J by 6 bases. The CDR3 sequence is 17 residues long. CDR1 LNHDA and CDR2 SQIVND come from the germline V gene (reference sequence). The CDR3 loop is CASSSGLAGGGSGELFF. CDR3 nucleotide sequence: TGTGCCAGTAGTTCGGGACTAGCGGGAGGAGGGTCCGGGGAGCTGTTTTTT.

This chain connects TRBV20-1 to TRBJ1-1, with no clear D. The CDR3 length is 12 residues. The V gene's germline CDR1 is DFQATT and CDR2 SNEGSKA (reference sequence). Trimming stripped 6 bases from V and 5 bases from J, with 13 bases between. DNA of the CDR3: TGCAGTGCCCTTTCCACGGGGACTGAAGCTTTCTTT. Translated, it gives CSALSTGTEAFF.

This clonotype occurred once. The chain couples TRBV19 to TRBJ2-4, with a possible D match to TRBD1 (6 bases). The CDR3 has 15 residues. V was cut by 6 bases and J by 3 bases, with 15 bases left in between. The germline gives CDR1 LNHDA, CDR2 SQIVND (reference sequence). The CDR3 spells CASRGLRTDKNIQYF. The CDR3 nucleotides read TGTGCCAGTAGAGGATTAAGGACAGACAAAAACATTCAGTACTTC.

The V gene is TRBV11-2, the J gene TRBJ2-7; 9 bases map to TRBD1. Per the germline V gene, CDR1 is SGHAT and CDR2 is FQNNGV. V lost 2 bases and J lost 5; bases outside the gene matches: 16. The CDR3 length is 18 residues. The CDR3 protein is CASSLRIAVGTGYDEQYF. As DNA, the CDR3 is TGTGCCAGCAGCTTACGAATAGCGGTCGGGACAGGGTATGACGAGCAGTACTTC.

The rearrangement uses TRBV29-1 and TRBJ2-6; no definite D call. The V gene's germline CDR1 is SQVTM and CDR2 ANQGSEA. This CDR3 is built from 11 residues. The V end lost 7 bases, the J end lost 5 bases, and 6 bases lay between the germline ends. Here the CDR3 reads CSALWANVLTF. In DNA, the CDR3 is TGCAGCGCACTGTGGGCCAACGTCCTGACTTTC.

This sequence joins TRBV7-2 and TRBJ2-5, with a weak D call TRBD1 (6 bases). The CDR3 loop spans 14 amino acids. CDR1 is SGHTA, CDR2 FQGNSA, per germline. V dropped 0 bases and J dropped 6 bases, with 11 bases sitting between them. The CDR3 protein is CASSLAQGRKTQYF. The CDR3 bases are TGTGCCAGCAGCTTAGCACAGGGAAGGAAGACCCAGTACTTC. Full variable domain (remainder filled in from reference TRBV7-2 and TRBJ2-5): GAGVSQSPSNKVTEKGKDVELRCDPISGHTALYWYRQSLGQGLEFLIYFQGNSAPDKSGLPSDRFSAERTGGSVSTLTIQRTQQEDSAVYLCASSLAQGRKTQYFGPGTRLLVL.

This clonotype has a single count. The V call is TRBV29-1, the J call TRBJ2-6; 9 bases fit TRBD1. With V trimmed by 4 bases and J by 12 bases, 10 bases remained unmatched. The CDR3 is made up of 14 amino acids. Germline assignment: CDR1 SQVTM and CDR2 ANQGSEA. This CDR3 reads CSVGRWTGEVVLTF. The CDR3 DNA is TGCAGCGTTGGACGTTGGACAGGGGAGGTCGTCCTGACTTTC. The full variable domain, in which reference TRBV29-1 and TRBJ2-6 provide the parts outside the CDR3, is SAVISQKPSRDICQRGTSLTIQCQVDSQVTMMFWYRQQPGQSLTLIATANQGSEATYESGFVIDKFPISRPNLTFSTLTVSNMSPEDSSIYLCSVGRWTGEVVLTFGAGSRLTVL.

The gene calls are TRBV4-3 and TRBJ2-1; TRBD1 matches at 9 bases. V dropped 6 bases and J dropped 6; count of bases not matched to a gene: 12. The CDR3 extends over 16 amino acids. CDR1 is LGHNA, CDR2 YSLEER, per germline. Here the CDR3 reads CASSSNVGQGFNEQFF. The CDR3 nucleotides are TGCGCCAGCAGTTCAAACGTCGGACAGGGGTTCAATGAGCAGTTCTTC.